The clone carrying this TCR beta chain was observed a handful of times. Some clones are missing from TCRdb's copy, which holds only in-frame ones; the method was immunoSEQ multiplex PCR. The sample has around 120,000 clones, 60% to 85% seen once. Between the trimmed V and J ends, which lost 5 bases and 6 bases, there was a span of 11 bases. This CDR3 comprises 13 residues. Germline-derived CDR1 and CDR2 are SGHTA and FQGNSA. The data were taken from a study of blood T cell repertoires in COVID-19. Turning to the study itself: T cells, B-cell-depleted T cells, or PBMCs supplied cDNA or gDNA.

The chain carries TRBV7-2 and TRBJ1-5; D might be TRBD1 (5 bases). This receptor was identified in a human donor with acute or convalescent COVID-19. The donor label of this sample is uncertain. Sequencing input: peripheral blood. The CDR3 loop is CASSLGGSQPQHF. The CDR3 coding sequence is TGTGCCAGCAGCCTCGGGGGAAGTCAGCCCCAGCATTTT.